The rows below give T cell receptor beta chains drawn from one sample of a study of shared clonotypes between healthy human individuals. This table comes from immunoSEQ multiplex PCR, and its TCRdb copy is limited to in-frame clones, with some not included. The repertoire holds over 2,000,000 clones, with about 93% as singletons. Specimen: naive CD8+ T cells from PBMCs. The receptors come from a man between 18 and 35 years old in good health. Some clones in this sample may be carry-over from other donors' samples. The CDR3 runs from the conserved cysteine through the conserved F or W. Fields, in order: J gene, V gene, CDR3 protein.

j_call: TRBJ2-7; v_call: TRBV19; cdr3_aa: CASSDNRGLYEQYF
j_call: TRBJ2-7; v_call: TRBV7-2; cdr3_aa: CASSLVSGQNYEQYF
j_call: TRBJ2-1; v_call: TRBV5-4; cdr3_aa: CASSLTSDKYNEQFF
j_call: TRBJ2-7; v_call: TRBV28; cdr3_aa: CASRGAGTGGEQYF
j_call: TRBJ1-4; v_call: TRBV28; cdr3_aa: CASRPIRSTNEKLFF
j_call: TRBJ2-7; v_call: TRBV7-6; cdr3_aa: CASSLRLAGGSYEQYF
j_call: TRBJ2-7; v_call: TRBV14; cdr3_aa: CASSPGPNILYEQYF
j_call: TRBJ2-2; v_call: TRBV9; cdr3_aa: CASSGRAGELFF
j_call: TRBJ2-1; v_call: TRBV27; cdr3_aa: CASSLGVGTSGNNEQFF
j_call: TRBJ2-1; v_call: TRBV5-5; cdr3_aa: CASSPTGGNEQFF
j_call: TRBJ1-2; v_call: TRBV7-9; cdr3_aa: CASLGDDGYTF
j_call: TRBJ1-1; v_call: TRBV28; cdr3_aa: CASSGMNTEAFF
j_call: TRBJ2-3; v_call: TRBV5-6; cdr3_aa: CASSLGGSPTDTQYF
j_call: TRBJ2-3; v_call: TRBV29-1; cdr3_aa: CSVERGSVRDTQYF
j_call: TRBJ2-7; v_call: TRBV19; cdr3_aa: CASSLEGFNEQYF
j_call: TRBJ1-3; v_call: TRBV9; cdr3_aa: CASSVDRGSGNTIYF
j_call: TRBJ2-3; v_call: TRBV5-1; cdr3_aa: CASSLAPGVGTDTQYF
j_call: TRBJ1-1; v_call: TRBV19; cdr3_aa: CASQWGNTEAFF
j_call: TRBJ2-7; v_call: TRBV6-5; cdr3_aa: CASSYGISVSYEQYF
j_call: TRBJ2-3; v_call: TRBV18; cdr3_aa: CASSPPRPGGLRDTQYF
j_call: TRBJ2-3; v_call: TRBV9; cdr3_aa: CASSHGGGPSTDTQYF
j_call: TRBJ2-1; v_call: TRBV11-2; cdr3_aa: CASLRDRNYNEQFF
j_call: TRBJ2-7; v_call: TRBV2; cdr3_aa: CASSDETLTPSYEQYF
j_call: TRBJ2-7; v_call: TRBV7-9; cdr3_aa: CASSLRTSGVLEQYF
j_call: TRBJ2-7; v_call: TRBV27; cdr3_aa: CASSMSRETPYEQYF
j_call: TRBJ2-1; v_call: TRBV28; cdr3_aa: CASSLFDRGIGNEQFF
j_call: TRBJ1-2; v_call: TRBV27; cdr3_aa: CASSEQGNYGYTF
j_call: TRBJ2-1; v_call: TRBV6-7; cdr3_aa: CASRTSGSYNEQFF
j_call: TRBJ2-7; v_call: TRBV15; cdr3_aa: CATSLGAGGYEQYF
j_call: TRBJ1-1; v_call: TRBV19; cdr3_aa: CASSISRNTEAFF
j_call: TRBJ1-1; v_call: TRBV11-2; cdr3_aa: CASSLGGSGEAFF
j_call: TRBJ1-4; v_call: TRBV19; cdr3_aa: CASSIEALNEKLFF
j_call: TRBJ2-5; v_call: TRBV27; cdr3_aa: CASSFKAALQETQYF
j_call: TRBJ2-3; v_call: TRBV4-3; cdr3_aa: CASSQDRIGLAGFTDTQYF
j_call: TRBJ1-1; v_call: TRBV6-5; cdr3_aa: CASSYSQSFTEAFF
j_call: TRBJ1-6; v_call: TRBV5-1; cdr3_aa: CASNPTPRDSPLHF
j_call: TRBJ2-1; v_call: TRBV7-8; cdr3_aa: CASSLGWDSGRAIDIYNEQFF
j_call: TRBJ2-5; v_call: TRBV12-2; cdr3_aa: CASRFGSGNPKTEETQYF
j_call: TRBJ2-2; v_call: TRBV27; cdr3_aa: CASLAGGTGELFF
j_call: TRBJ2-1; v_call: TRBV7-9; cdr3_aa: CASSPPEGWDPSYNEQFF
j_call: TRBJ1-6; v_call: TRBV28; cdr3_aa: CASSSNSPLHF
j_call: TRBJ2-7; v_call: TRBV6-1; cdr3_aa: CASSEWGRVYEQYF
j_call: TRBJ2-3; v_call: TRBV4-1; cdr3_aa: CASSLGPAGGTDTQYF
j_call: TRBJ2-7; v_call: TRBV27; cdr3_aa: CASSSGLDYEQYF
j_call: TRBJ2-7; v_call: TRBV27; cdr3_aa: CASRVTGTPFLYEQYF